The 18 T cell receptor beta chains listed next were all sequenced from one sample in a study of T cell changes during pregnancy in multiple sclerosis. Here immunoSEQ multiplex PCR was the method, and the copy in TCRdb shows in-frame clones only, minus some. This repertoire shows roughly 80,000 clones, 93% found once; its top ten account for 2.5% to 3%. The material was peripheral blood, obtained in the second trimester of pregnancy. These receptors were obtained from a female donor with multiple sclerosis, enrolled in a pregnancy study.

DNA of the CDR3: TGCGCCAGCCTAACCGGGACGTGGGGGACTAAAGAGCAGTTCTTC. As protein: CASLTGTWGTKEQFF. The rearrangement links TRBV10-2 to TRBJ2-1, with TRBD2 matching over 7 bases. Germline V gene sequence: CDR1 WSHSY, CDR2 SAAADI. V shed 8 bases, J shed 10 bases, and the junction held 17 bases outside the gene matches. This CDR3 spans 15 amino acids.

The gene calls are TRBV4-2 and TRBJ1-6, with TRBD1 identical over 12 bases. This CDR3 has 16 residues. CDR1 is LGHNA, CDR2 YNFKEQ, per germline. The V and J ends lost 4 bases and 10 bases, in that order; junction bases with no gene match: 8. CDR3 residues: CASSPKSGTGGSPLHF. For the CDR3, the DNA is TGTGCCAGCAGCCCGAAATCCGGGACAGGGGGCTCACCCCTCCACTTT.

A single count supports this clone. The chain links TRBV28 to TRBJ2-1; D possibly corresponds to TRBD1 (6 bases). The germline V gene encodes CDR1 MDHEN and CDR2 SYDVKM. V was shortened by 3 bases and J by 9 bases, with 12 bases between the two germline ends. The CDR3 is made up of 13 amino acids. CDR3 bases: TGTGCCAGCAGTTTCGGCAGGGGCATTGAGCAGTTCTTC. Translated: CASSFGRGIEQFF.

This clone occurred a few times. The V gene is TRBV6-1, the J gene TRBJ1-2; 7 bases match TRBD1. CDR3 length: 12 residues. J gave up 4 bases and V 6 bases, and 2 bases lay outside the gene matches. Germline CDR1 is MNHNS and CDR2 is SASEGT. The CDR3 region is CASRTGTYGYTF. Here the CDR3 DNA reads TGTGCCAGCAGGACAGGGACCTATGGCTACACCTTC.

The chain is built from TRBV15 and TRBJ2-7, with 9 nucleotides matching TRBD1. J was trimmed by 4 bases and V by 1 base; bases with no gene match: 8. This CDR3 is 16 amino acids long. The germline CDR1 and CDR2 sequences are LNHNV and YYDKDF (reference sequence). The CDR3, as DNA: TGTGCCACCAGCAGAGCCCGGGACAGGGTATCTTACGAGCAGTACTTC. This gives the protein CATSRARDRVSYEQYF.

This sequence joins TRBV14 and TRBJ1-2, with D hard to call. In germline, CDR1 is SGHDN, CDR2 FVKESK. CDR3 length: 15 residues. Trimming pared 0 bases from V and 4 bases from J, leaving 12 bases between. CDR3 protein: CASSQDAGWGYGYTF. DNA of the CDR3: TGTGCCAGCAGCCAAGATGCGGGGTGGGGCTATGGCTACACCTTC.

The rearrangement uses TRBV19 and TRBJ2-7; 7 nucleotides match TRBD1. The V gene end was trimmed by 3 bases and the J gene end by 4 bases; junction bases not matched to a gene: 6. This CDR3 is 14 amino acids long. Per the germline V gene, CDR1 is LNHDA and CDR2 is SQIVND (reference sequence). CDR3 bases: TGTGCCAGTAGTATGACAGGGAGTGGATACGAGCAGTACTTC. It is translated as CASSMTGSGYEQYF. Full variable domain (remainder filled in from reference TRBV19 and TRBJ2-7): DGGITQSPKYLFRKEGQNVTLSCEQNLNHDAMYWYRQDPGQGLRLIYYSQIVNDFQKGDIAEGYSVSREKKESFPLTVTSAQKNPTAFYLCASSMTGSGYEQYFGPGTRLTVT.

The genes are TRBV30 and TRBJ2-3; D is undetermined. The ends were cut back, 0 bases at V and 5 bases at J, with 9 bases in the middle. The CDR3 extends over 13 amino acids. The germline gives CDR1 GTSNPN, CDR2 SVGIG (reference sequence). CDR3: CAWSVSRLDTQYF. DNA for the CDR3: TGTGCCTGGAGTGTATCCCGGTTAGATACGCAGTATTTT.

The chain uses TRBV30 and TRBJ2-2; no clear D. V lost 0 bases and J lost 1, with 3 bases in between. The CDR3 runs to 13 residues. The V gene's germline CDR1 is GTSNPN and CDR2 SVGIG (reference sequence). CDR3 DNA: TGTGCCTGGAGTGTACTGAACACCGGGGAGCTGTTTTTT. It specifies CAWSVLNTGELFF.

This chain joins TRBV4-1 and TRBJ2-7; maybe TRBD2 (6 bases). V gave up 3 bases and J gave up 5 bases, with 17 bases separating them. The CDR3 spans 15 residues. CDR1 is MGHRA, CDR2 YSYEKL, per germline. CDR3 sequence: CASSHSTSLRDEQYF. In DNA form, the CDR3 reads TGCGCCAGCAGCCACTCGACTAGTCTTAGGGACGAGCAGTACTTC.

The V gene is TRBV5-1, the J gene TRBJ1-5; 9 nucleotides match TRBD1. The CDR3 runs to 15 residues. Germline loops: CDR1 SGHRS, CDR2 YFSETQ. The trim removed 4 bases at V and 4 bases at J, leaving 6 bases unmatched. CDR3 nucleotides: TGCGCCAGCAGCGAGGGGACAGGGTTAAATCAGCCCCAGCATTTT. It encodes CASSEGTGLNQPQHF. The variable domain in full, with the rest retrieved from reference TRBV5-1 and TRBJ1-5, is KAGVTQTPRYLIKTRGQQVTLSCSPISGHRSVSWYQQTPGQGLQFLFEYFSETQRNKGNFPGRFSGRQFSNSRSEMNVSTLELGDSALYLCASSEGTGLNQPQHFGDGTRLSIL.

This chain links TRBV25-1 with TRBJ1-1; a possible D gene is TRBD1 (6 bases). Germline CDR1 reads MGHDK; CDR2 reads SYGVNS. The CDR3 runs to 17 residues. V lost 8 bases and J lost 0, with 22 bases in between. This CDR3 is CASGEDRTSTLNTEAFF. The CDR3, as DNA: TGTGCCAGCGGAGAAGACAGGACCTCTACCCTGAACACTGAAGCTTTCTTT.

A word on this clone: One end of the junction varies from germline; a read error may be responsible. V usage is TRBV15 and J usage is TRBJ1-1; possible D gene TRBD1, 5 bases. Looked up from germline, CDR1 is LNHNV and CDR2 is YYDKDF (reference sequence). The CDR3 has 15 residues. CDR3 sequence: CATSGEQDMNTEAFF. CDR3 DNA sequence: TGTGCCACCAGCGGAGAACAGGACATGAACACTGAAGCTTTCTTT.

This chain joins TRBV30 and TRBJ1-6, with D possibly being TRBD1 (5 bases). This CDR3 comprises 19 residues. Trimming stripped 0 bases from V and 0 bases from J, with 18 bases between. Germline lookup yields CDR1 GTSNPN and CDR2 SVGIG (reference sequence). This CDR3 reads CAWSVRGVPHSSYNSPLHF. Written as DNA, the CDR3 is TGTGCCTGGAGTGTACGGGGGGTTCCTCACAGCTCCTATAATTCACCCCTCCACTTT.

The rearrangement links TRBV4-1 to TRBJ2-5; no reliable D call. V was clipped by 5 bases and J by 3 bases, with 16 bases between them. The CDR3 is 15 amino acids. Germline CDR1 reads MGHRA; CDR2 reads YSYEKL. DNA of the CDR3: TGCGCCAGCAGCAACTCACGACTGGAGAAAGAGACCCAGTACTTC. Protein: CASSNSRLEKETQYF.

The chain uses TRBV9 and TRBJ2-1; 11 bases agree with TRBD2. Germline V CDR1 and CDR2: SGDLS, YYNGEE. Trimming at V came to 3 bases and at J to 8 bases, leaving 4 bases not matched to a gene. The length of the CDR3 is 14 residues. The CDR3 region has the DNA TGTGCCAGCAGCGCTATAGCGGGAGGGGATGAGCAGTTCTTC. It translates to CASSAIAGGDEQFF.

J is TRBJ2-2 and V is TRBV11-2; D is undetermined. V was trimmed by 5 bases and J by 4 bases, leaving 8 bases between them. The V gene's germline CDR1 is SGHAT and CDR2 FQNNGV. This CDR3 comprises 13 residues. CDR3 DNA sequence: TGTGCCAGCAGCCCACAGAGCACCGGGGAGCTGTTTTTT. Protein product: CASSPQSTGELFF.

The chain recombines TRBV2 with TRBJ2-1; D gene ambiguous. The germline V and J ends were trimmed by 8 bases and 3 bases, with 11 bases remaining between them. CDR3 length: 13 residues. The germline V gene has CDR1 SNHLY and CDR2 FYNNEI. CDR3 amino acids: CASLPSVYNEQFF. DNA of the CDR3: TGTGCCAGCTTACCGTCGGTCTACAATGAGCAGTTCTTC.